These T cell receptor beta chains were read from a single sample in a study of cytomegalovirus exposure and HLA in healthy donors. Profiling relied on immunoSEQ multiplex PCR, and the TCRdb table lists in-frame clones only, not all of them. Altogether some 160,000 clones are present, 81% being singletons, with the ten largest covering approximately 1.3%. The sample consisted of PBMCs. These receptors were obtained from a man aged 50 to 60 in good health and CMV-seropositive. Both conserved end residues are part of each CDR3. A D gene is named only where the DNA matches it firmly. Rows may omit the clone size; those that give it use once, few, many or a size class.

cdr3_length j_call d_call v_call clone_size cdr3_aa cdr3_nt
15 TRBJ2-1 . TRBV5-1 few CASSLGLARYNEQFF TGCGCCAGCAGCTTGGGTCTAGCCAGGTACAATGAGCAGTTCTTC
13 TRBJ2-2 . TRBV5-1 . CASNSPEAGELFF TGCGCCAGCAACTCCCCGGAGGCGGGGGAGCTGTTTTTT
13 TRBJ1-1 . TRBV5-1 . CASSLSGVDEAFF TGCGCCAGCAGCTTGTCGGGGGTCGATGAAGCTTTCTTT
16 TRBJ2-1 TRBD2 TRBV18 . CASSPTLLAGTDEQFF TGTGCCAGCTCACCAACTCTACTAGCGGGCACGGATGAGCAGTTCTTC
14 TRBJ2-7 . TRBV19 . CASSIDQGSYEQYF TGTGCCAGTAGTATAGATCAGGGGAGCTACGAGCAGTACTTC
14 TRBJ2-4 . TRBV7-9 . CASSFGGAKNIQYF TGTGCCAGCAGCTTCGGAGGGGCCAAAAACATTCAGTACTTC
14 TRBJ2-7 TRBD1 TRBV5-8 . CASSRLQGAYEQYF TGTGCCAGCAGCCGACTACAGGGGGCCTACGAGCAGTACTTC
16 TRBJ2-1 TRBD2 TRBV11-2 . CASSPTLGGVVYEQFF TGTGCCAGCAGCCCCACCCTGGGGGGGGTAGTGTATGAGCAGTTCTTC
17 TRBJ1-1 . TRBV5-5 once CASSFKLNSGLNTEAFF TGTGCCAGCAGCTTTAAGCTAAATTCAGGGTTGAACACTGAAGCTTTCTTT
12 TRBJ2-1 TRBD2 TRBV30 once CASSAGYNEQFF TGTGCCTCCTCAGCGGGATACAATGAGCAGTTCTTC
16 TRBJ2-3 TRBD2 TRBV5-1 once CASSLGLAGGVDTQYF TGCGCCAGCAGCTTGGGGCTAGCGGGAGGCGTGGATACGCAGTATTTT
15 TRBJ2-5 TRBD1 TRBV28 . CASSPGTGVQETQYF TGTGCCAGCAGCCCTGGGACAGGGGTACAAGAGACCCAGTACTTC
16 TRBJ1-2 . TRBV28 . CASSYVGAGLNYGYTF TGTGCCAGCAGTTATGTGGGGGCCGGGTTGAACTATGGCTACACCTTC
12 TRBJ2-7 . TRBV7-9 once CASSLAGSQQYF TGTGCCAGCAGCTTAGCCGGGTCCCAGCAGTACTTC
16 TRBJ2-4 . TRBV29-1 . CSAGPVASRDKNIQYF TGCAGCGCGGGTCCTGTAGCGTCACGGGACAAAAACATTCAGTACTTC
14 TRBJ1-5 . TRBV11-2 . CASSLVGVGQPQHF TGTGCCAGCAGCTTAGTAGGGGTCGGGCAGCCCCAGCATTTT
15 TRBJ2-3 TRBD1 TRBV29-1 . CSVRRGTGLWDTQYF TGCAGCGTGAGGCGGGGGACAGGGTTGTGGGATACGCAGTATTTT
15 TRBJ2-7 TRBD1 TRBV4-3 . CASSQAGQGPYEQYF TGCGCCAGCAGCCAGGCTGGACAGGGTCCCTACGAGCAGTACTTC
15 TRBJ1-5 . TRBV28 . CASSRTGRSNQPQHF TGTGCCAGCTCGCGTACAGGGAGAAGCAATCAGCCCCAGCATTTT
13 TRBJ2-1 . TRBV2 . CASSRTDYNEQFF TGTGCCAGCAGCAGGACAGACTACAATGAGCAGTTCTTC
16 TRBJ2-5 TRBD2 TRBV7-2 . CASSLRVAGGQETQYF TGTGCCAGCAGCTTAAGGGTGGCGGGGGGTCAAGAGACCCAGTACTTC
17 TRBJ1-3 . TRBV10-3 . CAISEGGTHPSRNTIYF TGTGCCATCAGTGAGGGCGGGACCCATCCATCCCGAAACACCATATATTTT
13 TRBJ1-1 . TRBV30 . CAWNRLGARKAFF TGTGCCTGGAACAGGCTGGGGGCCCGAAAAGCTTTCTTT
15 TRBJ2-3 . TRBV4-1 . CASGLEGSGADTQYF TGCGCCAGCGGTCTGGAGGGGAGCGGCGCAGATACGCAGTATTTT
15 TRBJ2-7 TRBD2 TRBV30 . CAWSVLGGGAYEQYF TGTGCCTGGAGTGTACTGGGCGGGGGGGCATACGAGCAGTACTTC
13 TRBJ2-2 . TRBV2 . CASSAGGTGELFF TGTGCCAGCAGTGCAGGAGGGACCGGGGAGCTGTTTTTT
13 TRBJ1-1 . TRBV27 . CASSPGGGTEAFF TGTGCCAGCAGTCCCGGGGGTGGAACTGAAGCTTTCTTT
15 TRBJ2-3 TRBD2 TRBV4-1 . CASSQELAGADTQYF TGCGCCAGCAGCCAAGAACTAGCGGGAGCCGATACGCAGTATTTT
15 TRBJ1-1 TRBD1 TRBV28 . CASSSTGTENTEAFF TGTGCCAGCAGTTCCACCGGGACAGAGAACACTGAAGCTTTCTTT
16 TRBJ1-1 TRBD1 TRBV14 . CASSVAGTGMNTEAFF TGTGCCAGCAGCGTTGCCGGGACAGGGATGAACACTGAAGCTTTCTTT
12 TRBJ1-1 . TRBV5-1 . CASSSQGTEAFF TGCGCCAGCAGCTCCCAGGGGACTGAAGCTTTCTTT
19 TRBJ2-3 TRBD2 TRBV28 once CASRTQGLVEGASTDTQYF TGTGCCAGCAGGACCCAAGGACTAGTAGAAGGAGCTAGCACAGATACGCAGTATTTT
21 TRBJ2-5 . TRBV28 . CASSYVRGWPTSGTFQETQYF TGTGCCAGCAGTTACGTTCGGGGGTGGCCTACATCCGGGACCTTTCAAGAGACCCAGTACTTC
12 TRBJ2-7 . TRBV5-1 . CASSSDPPVQYF TGCGCCAGCAGCAGCGACCCCCCCGTGCAGTACTTC
15 TRBJ1-2 TRBD1 TRBV28 . CASSPADRESHGYTF TGTGCCAGCAGCCCCGCGGACAGGGAATCCCATGGCTACACCTTC
16 TRBJ2-3 . TRBV6-1 . CASSEGLQVSTDTQYF TGTGCCAGCAGTGAAGGACTCCAAGTATCCACAGATACGCAGTATTTT
14 TRBJ2-1 TRBD2 TRBV5-4 . CASRRLAGYNEQFF TGTGCCAGCAGACGACTAGCGGGGTACAATGAGCAGTTCTTC
16 TRBJ2-1 TRBD1 TRBV7-3 . CASFHRGRKVYNEQFF TGTGCCAGCTTCCACAGGGGGCGCAAGGTGTACAATGAGCAGTTCTTC
14 TRBJ2-4 . TRBV2 . CASSEILAKNIQYF TGTGCCAGCAGTGAAATTCTAGCCAAAAACATTCAGTACTTC
14 TRBJ2-5 . TRBV7-9 . CASSLGGVQETQYF TGTGCCAGCAGCTTAGGCGGGGTCCAAGAGACCCAGTACTTC
14 TRBJ2-7 . TRBV5-1 . CASSLQGPIYEQYF TGCGCCAGCAGCTTACAGGGACCCATCTACGAGCAGTACTTC